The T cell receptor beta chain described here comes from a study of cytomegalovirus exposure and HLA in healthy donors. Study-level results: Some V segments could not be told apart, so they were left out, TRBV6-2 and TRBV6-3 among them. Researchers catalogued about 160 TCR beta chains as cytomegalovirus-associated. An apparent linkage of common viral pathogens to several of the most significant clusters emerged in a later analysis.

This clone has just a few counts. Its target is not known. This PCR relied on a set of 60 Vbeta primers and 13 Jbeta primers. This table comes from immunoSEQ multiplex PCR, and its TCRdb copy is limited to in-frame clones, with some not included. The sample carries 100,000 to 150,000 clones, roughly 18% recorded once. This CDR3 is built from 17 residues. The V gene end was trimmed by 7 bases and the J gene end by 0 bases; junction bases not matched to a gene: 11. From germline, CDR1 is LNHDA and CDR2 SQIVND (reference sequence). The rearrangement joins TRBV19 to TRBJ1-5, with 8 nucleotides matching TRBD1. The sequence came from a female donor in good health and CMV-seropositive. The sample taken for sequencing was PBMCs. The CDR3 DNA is TGTGCCAGTACTTTAGGACAGGGACAATATAGCAATCAGCCCCAGCATTTT. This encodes CASTLGQGQYSNQPQHF. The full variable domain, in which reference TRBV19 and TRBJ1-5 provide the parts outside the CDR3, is DGGITQSPKYLFRKEGQNVTLSCEQNLNHDAMYWYRQDPGQGLRLIYYSQIVNDFQKGDIAEGYSVSREKKESFPLTVTSAQKNPTAFYLCASTLGQGQYSNQPQHFGDGTRLSIL.